One TCR beta chain is described in this entry. Its antigen is as yet unknown. A second PCR of about 7 to 12 cycles used a sample-barcoded 5' primer and a J-beta primer mix. All cDNA molecules were each tagged by a template-switch adaptor with 12 random nucleotides. TCRdb called the 5' RACE reads again in MiXCR, with one record for every CDR3 protein. The sample holds some 1.4 million distinct CDR3 sequences, 40% to 50% seen once. Trimming took 5 bases from V and 13 from J, leaving 18 bases between them. Looked up from germline, CDR1 is KGHSH and CDR2 is LQKENI. This CDR3 spans 13 amino acids. Each donor was a healthy Caucasian individual from Russia, aged roughly 6 to 95. The sample originates from a study of blood T cells in healthy people across ages. Study conclusions and caveats: Strongly correlated with naive T cell percentage was TCR beta diversity. Estimates drawn from one million T cells were deemed to understate diversity.

The V and J genes are TRBV18 and TRBJ2-1, with D possibly matching TRBD2 (6 bases). Input material: blood. This sequence originates from a woman in her late teens or twenties in good health. CDR3 sequence reads: CASSGGVAETQFF. The CDR3 region has the DNA TGTGCCAGCTCAGGCGGGGTCGCAGAGACCCAGTTCTTC.